The clone carrying this T cell receptor beta chain was found a few times. Antigen specificity is unknown. These data originate in a study of T-cell memory formation after mild COVID-19. Findings and caveats of the study: Among clones contracting day 15 to 85, CD4/CD8 was balanced, whereas later expanders leaned CD4+. Day 37-peaking second-wave clones had unconfirmed SARS-CoV-2 specificity.

MiXCR, run by TCRdb on the 5' RACE reads, gives a single entry per CDR3 protein. The data contain over 450,000 distinct CDR3 sequences, roughly 20% of them singletons. There are 14 residues in the CDR3. CDR1 is LGHDT, CDR2 YNNKEL, per germline (reference sequence). Unmatched junction bases numbered 5, after V lost 3 bases and J lost 3 bases. The sequenced sample was PBMCs or a T cell subset sorted from them (not recorded which). The TCR comes from an adult woman who had mild COVID-19 (a few samples of this study predate the infection). Cell type and time point are not known. The chain employs TRBV3-1 and TRBJ2-7; 7 bases fit TRBD1. As DNA, the CDR3 is TGTGCCAGCAGCCATGAGGGGGCTAGCTACGAGCAGTACTTC. Its protein is CASSHEGASYEQYF.